This TCR beta chain comes out of a study of cytomegalovirus exposure and HLA in healthy donors. Study results and caveats: Segments of the TCR beta V type were, in most cases, productive about 90% or about 30% of the time in an earlier analysis. A further, later analysis showed that HLA-associated TCR beta chains (compared with equally common others) were more clonally expanded. The study labeled approximately 150 TCR beta chains cytomegalovirus-associated.

This PCR relied on a set of 60 Vbeta primers and 13 Jbeta primers. Sequencing used immunoSEQ multiplex PCR; TCRdb keeps in-frame clones, though not all of them. Of roughly 100,000 clones listed, around 80% are singletons. The CDR3 is 15 amino acids. CDR1 and CDR2 (germline): SGHTA, FQGNSA. As to this clone: Antigen unknown.

The sample was PBMCs. The TCR originated in a man in his thirties or forties in good health and CMV-seropositive. The V gene is TRBV7-2, the J gene TRBJ2-5, with 11 positions matching TRBD1. The J call is uncertain, as TRBJ2-7 better fits the DNA end. This CDR3 reads CASSLGGTGGYEQYF. The CDR3 coding sequence is TGTGCCAGCAGCTTAGGCGGGACAGGGGGCTACGAGCAGTACTTC.